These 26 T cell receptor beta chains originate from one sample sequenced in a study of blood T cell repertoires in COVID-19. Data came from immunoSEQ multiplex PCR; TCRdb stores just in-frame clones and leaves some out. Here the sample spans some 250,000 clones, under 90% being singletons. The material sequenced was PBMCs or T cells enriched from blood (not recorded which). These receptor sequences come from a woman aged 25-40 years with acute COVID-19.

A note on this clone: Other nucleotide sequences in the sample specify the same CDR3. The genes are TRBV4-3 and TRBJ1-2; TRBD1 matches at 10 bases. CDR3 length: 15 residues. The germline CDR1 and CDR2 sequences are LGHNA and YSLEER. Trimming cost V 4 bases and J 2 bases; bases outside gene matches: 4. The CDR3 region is CASSPRTGGNYGYTF. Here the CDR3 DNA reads TGCGCCAGCAGCCCCCGGACAGGGGGAAACTATGGCTACACCTTC.

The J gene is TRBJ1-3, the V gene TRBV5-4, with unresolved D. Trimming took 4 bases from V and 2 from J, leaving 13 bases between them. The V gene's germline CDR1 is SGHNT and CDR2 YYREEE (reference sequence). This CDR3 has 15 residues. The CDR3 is CASSLGLATGNTIYF. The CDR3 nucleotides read TGTGCCAGCAGCCTTGGTCTAGCTACTGGAAACACCATATATTTT.

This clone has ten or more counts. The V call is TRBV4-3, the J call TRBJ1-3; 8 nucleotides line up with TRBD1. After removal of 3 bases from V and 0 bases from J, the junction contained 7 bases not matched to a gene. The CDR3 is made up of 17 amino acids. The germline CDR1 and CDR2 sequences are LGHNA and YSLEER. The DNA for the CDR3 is TGCGCCAGCAGCCAGGGGGACAGGACTACCTCTGGAAACACCATATATTTT. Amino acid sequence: CASSQGDRTTSGNTIYF.

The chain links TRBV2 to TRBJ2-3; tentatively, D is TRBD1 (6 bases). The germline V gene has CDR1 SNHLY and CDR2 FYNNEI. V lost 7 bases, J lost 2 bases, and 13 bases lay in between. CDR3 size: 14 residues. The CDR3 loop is CASNGQTFTDTQYF. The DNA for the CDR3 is TGTGCCAGCAACGGACAGACCTTCACAGATACGCAGTATTTT. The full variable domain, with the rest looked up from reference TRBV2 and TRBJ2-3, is EPEVTQTPSHQVTQMGQEVILRCVPISNHLYFYWYRQILGQKVEFLVSFYNNEISEKSEIFDDQFSVERPDGSNFTLKIRSTKLEDSAMYFCASNGQTFTDTQYFGPGTRLTVL.

The CDR3 region has the DNA TGCGCCAGCAGCTTAGCGACAGGGGCTAACGAGCAGTACTTC. Translation gives CASSLATGANEQYF. The chain carries TRBV5-1 and TRBJ2-7; 8 bases are shared with TRBD1. Germline V gene data show CDR1 as SGHRS and CDR2 as YFSETQ. Germline trimming cut 2 bases from V and 5 bases from J; bases unmatched to any gene: 6. This CDR3 spans 14 amino acids.

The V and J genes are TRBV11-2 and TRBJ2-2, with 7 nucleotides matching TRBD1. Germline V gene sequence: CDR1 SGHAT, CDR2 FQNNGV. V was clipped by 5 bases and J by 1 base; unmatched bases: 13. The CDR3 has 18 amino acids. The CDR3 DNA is TGTGCCAGCAGCCGGCCGCCGCTCGGGACAGAGAACACCGGGGAGCTGTTTTTT. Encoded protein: CASSRPPLGTENTGELFF.

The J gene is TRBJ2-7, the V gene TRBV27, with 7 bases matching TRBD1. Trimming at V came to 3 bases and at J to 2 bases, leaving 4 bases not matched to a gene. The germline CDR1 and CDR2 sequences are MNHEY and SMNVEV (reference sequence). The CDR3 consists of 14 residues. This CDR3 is CASSFGDSPYEQYF. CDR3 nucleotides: TGTGCCAGCAGTTTCGGGGACAGCCCCTACGAGCAGTACTTC.

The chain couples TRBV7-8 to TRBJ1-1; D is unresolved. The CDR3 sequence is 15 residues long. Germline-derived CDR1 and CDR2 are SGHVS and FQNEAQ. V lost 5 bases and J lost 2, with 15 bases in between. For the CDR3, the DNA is TGTGCCAGCAGCATTCGCGATCATGTTAACACTGAAGCTTTCTTT. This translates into CASSIRDHVNTEAFF.

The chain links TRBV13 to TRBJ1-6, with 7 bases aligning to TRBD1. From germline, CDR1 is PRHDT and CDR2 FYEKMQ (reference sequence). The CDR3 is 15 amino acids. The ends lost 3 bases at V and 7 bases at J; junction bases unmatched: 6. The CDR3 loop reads CASSFKTGWNSPLHF. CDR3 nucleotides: TGTGCCAGCAGCTTTAAGACAGGGTGGAATTCACCCCTCCACTTT.

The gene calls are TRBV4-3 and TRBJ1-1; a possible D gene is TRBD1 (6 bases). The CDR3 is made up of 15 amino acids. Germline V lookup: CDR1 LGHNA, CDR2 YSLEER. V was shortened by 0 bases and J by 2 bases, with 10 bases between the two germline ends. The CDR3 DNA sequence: TGCGCCAGCAGCCAAGACCAGGGGACCAACACTGAAGCTTTCTTT. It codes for CASSQDQGTNTEAFF.

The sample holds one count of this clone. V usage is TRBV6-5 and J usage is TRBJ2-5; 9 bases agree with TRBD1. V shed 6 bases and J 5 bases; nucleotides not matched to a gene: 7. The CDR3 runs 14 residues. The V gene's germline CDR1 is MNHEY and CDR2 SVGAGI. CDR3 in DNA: TGTGCCAGCAGCATTGGACAGGGGCTGGAGACCCAGTACTTC. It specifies CASSIGQGLETQYF.

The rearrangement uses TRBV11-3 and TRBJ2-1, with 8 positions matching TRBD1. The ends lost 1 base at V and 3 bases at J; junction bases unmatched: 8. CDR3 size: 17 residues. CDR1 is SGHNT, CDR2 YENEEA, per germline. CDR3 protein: CASSLGAVDRDYNEQFF. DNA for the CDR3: TGTGCCAGCAGCTTAGGAGCCGTGGACAGGGACTACAATGAGCAGTTCTTC.

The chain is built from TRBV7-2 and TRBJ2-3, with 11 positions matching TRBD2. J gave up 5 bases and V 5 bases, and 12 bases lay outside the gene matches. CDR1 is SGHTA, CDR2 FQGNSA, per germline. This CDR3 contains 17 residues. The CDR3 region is CASSPLGLAESGDTQYF. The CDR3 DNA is TGTGCCAGCAGCCCCTTGGGACTAGCGGAAAGTGGAGATACGCAGTATTTT.

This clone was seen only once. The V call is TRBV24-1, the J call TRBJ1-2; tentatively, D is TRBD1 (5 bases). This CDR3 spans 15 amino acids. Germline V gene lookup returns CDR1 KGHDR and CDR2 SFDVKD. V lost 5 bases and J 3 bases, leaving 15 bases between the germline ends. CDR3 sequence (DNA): TGTGCCACCAGTGCCGCAGGGATAGGGGACTATGGCTACACCTTC. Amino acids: CATSAAGIGDYGYTF.

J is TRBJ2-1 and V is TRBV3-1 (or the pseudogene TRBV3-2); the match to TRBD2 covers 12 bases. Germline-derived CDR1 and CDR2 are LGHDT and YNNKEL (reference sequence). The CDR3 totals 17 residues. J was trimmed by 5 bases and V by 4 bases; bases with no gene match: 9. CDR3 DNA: TGTGCCAGCAGCCGACCGACTAGCGGGGGATTTGACAATGAGCAGTTCTTC. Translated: CASSRPTSGGFDNEQFF.

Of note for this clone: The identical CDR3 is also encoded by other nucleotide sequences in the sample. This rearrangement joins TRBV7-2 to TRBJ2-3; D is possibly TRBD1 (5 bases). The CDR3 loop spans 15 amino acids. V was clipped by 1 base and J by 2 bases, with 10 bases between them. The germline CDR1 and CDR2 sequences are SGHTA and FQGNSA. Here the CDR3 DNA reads TGTGCCAGCAGCTTAGATAGGGGTAACACAGATACGCAGTATTTT. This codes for CASSLDRGNTDTQYF. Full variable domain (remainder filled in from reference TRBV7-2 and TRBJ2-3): GAGVSQSPSNKVTEKGKDVELRCDPISGHTALYWYRQSLGQGLEFLIYFQGNSAPDKSGLPSDRFSAERTGGSVSTLTIQRTQQEDSAVYLCASSLDRGNTDTQYFGPGTRLTVL.

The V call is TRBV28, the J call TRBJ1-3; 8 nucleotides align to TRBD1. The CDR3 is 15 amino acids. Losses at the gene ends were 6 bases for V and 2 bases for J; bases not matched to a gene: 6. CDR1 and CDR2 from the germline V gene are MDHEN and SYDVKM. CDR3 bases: TGTGCCAGCAGGCCCGGGACAGGACCTGGAAACACCATATATTTT. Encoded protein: CASRPGTGPGNTIYF.

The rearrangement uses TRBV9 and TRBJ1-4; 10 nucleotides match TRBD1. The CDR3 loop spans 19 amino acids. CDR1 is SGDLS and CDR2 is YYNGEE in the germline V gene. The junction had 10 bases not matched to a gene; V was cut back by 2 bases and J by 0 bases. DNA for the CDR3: TGTGCCAGCAGCGTGACGGGACAGGGGTCCGAATCAACTAATGAAAAACTGTTTTTT. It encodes CASSVTGQGSESTNEKLFF.

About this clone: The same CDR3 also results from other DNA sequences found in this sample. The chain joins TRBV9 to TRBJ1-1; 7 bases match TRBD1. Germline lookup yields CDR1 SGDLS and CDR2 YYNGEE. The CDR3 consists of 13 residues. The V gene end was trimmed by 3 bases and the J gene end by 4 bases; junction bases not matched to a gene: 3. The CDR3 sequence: CASSATGATEAFF. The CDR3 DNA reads TGTGCCAGCAGCGCAACAGGGGCCACTGAAGCTTTCTTT.

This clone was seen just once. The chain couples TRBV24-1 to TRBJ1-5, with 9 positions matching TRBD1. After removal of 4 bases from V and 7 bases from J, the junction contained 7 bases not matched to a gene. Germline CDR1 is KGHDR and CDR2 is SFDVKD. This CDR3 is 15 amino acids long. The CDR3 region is CATSDGQGNGQPQHF. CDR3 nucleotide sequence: TGTGCCACCAGTGACGGACAGGGGAATGGACAGCCCCAGCATTTT.

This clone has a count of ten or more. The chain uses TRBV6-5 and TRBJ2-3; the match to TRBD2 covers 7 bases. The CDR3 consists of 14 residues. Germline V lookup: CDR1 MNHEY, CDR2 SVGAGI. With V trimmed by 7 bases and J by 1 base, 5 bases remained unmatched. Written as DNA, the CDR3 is TGTGCCAGCACTTCGGGGAGGGGCACAGATACGCAGTATTTT. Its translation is CASTSGRGTDTQYF.

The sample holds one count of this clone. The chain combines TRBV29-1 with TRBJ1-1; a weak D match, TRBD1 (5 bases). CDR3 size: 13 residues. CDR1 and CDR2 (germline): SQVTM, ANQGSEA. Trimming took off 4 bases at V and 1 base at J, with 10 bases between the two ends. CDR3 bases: TGCAGCGTTGGTGGCAGGGCGAACACTGAAGCTTTCTTT. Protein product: CSVGGRANTEAFF.

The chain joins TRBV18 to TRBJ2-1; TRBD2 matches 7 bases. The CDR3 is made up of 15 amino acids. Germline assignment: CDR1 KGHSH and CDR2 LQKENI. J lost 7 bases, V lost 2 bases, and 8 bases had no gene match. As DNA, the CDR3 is TGTGCCAGCTCACCAGGCGGGGGAACGGGAAATGAGCAGTTCTTC. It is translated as CASSPGGGTGNEQFF.

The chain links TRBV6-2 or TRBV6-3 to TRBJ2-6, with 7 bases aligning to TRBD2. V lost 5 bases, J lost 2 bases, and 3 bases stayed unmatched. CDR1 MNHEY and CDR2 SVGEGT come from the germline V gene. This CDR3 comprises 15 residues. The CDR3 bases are TGTGCCAGCAGTCCCGGGGGGACTGGGGCCAACGTCCTGACTTTC. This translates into CASSPGGTGANVLTF.

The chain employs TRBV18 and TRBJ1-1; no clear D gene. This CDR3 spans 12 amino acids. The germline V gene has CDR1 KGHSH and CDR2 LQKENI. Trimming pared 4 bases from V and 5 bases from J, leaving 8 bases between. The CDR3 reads CASSQTGTEAFF. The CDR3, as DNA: TGTGCCAGCTCACAGACGGGGACTGAAGCTTTCTTT.

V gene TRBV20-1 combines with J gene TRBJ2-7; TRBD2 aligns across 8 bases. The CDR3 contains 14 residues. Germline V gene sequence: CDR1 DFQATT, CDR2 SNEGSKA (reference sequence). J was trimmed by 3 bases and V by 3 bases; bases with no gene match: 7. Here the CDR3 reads CSASTGTSLYEQYF. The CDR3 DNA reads TGCAGTGCTAGTACCGGGACTAGTCTCTACGAGCAGTACTTC.